This T cell receptor (beta chain) was sequenced during a study of cytomegalovirus exposure and HLA in healthy donors (TCRdb year 2017). Background for the entire study: An earlier analysis of 587 of the donors reported about 290 Gb of sequence data and 117 million unique TCR beta sequences from 150 million to 200 million T cells. An early release that covered about 600 HLA-typed donors contained 250 to 350 gigabases of sequencing data and 70 million to 100 million unique TCR sequences. The genetic ancestry cluster associated with self-reported Caucasian donors included 81% of the roughly 400 genotyped donors. The study aimed to test whether signatures of past pathogen exposure could be identified by cataloging public T cell receptors. The study profiled the T cell repertoires of approximately 700 subjects by immunosequencing and related them to cytomegalovirus serostatus. Along with the approximately 700-subject first cohort, a separate validation cohort of more than 90 different subjects was used. High-throughput TCR immunosequencing, statistical association of individual TCRs with disease status, and machine learning were combined to predict cytomegalovirus infection status. A later analysis re-analyzed previously published TCR beta repertoires from 660 or so donors and added high-resolution HLA genotyping to study TCR occurrence patterns. Rather than drawing on any new phenotypic data, the later analysis identified candidate immune exposures from TCR beta sequences and the way those sequences occurred across donors. To decide whether each TCR beta V gene segment behaved as functional or pseudogenic, an earlier analysis of some 600 of the donors relied on high-throughput TCR beta sequencing. Donor age, sex, ethnicity and CMV serostatus were collected together with the repertoire data. In a later genetic analysis, genome-wide SNP genotypes for about 65% of the roughly 670 donors were used, and that subset was treated as a discovery cohort. All discovery cohort repertoires had been generated using a single sequencing platform. Class I and class II HLA loci were covered by the typing at four-digit resolution. Typing coverage varied by locus: roughly 620-640 donors for A, B, C, DRB1 and DQB1; some 520 for DQA1; over 600 for DPA1; approximately 450 for DPB1. Several DR-DQ haplotypes were treated as single units for association and clustering because of strong linkage in the cohort. Across around 400 genotyped donors of the cohort, an average of about 220,000 unique TCR beta nucleotide sequences per donor were sequenced, and roughly 17% of those sequences were non-productive.

Library creation used the immunoSEQ multiplex PCR assay. The multiplex PCR relied on a mix of 60 forward primers for TCR Vbeta segments and 13 reverse primers for TCR Jbeta segments. The CDR3 region of rearranged TCR beta genes was amplified from genomic DNA with a multiplex PCR assay. Amplified TCR beta libraries were sequenced as 87-base-pair reads on the Illumina HiSeq System. As for the authors' bioinformatics: Across the 500 to 850 repertoires, a later analysis counted tens of millions of unique TCR beta chains, some 11 million of which were shared by at least two donors. Raw reads were error-corrected and collapsed into unique sequences by a nearest-neighbor algorithm in which closely related sequences were merged to remove PCR and sequencing errors. CDR3 sequences were aligned to IMGT reference sequences to assign V, D and J gene segments. Each retained sequence needed at least a six-nucleotide match to both a V gene segment and a J gene segment. Rearrangements were called productive when the CDR3 lacked stop codons and stayed in frame with V and J; all others were non-productive. Following IMGT convention, CDR3 was defined as the stretch from the second conserved V-encoded cysteine to the conserved J-encoded phenylalanine. The earlier analysis of 587 of the donors excluded sequences that lacked an unambiguous match to a single V gene segment. In an earlier analysis of some 590 of the donors, V segments were called functional above 56.7% productive rearrangements and were called segregating when the between-donor standard deviation exceeded 5%. A statistical classification framework was developed to diagnose cytomegalovirus status using the catalog of TCR beta chain sequences. In a later analysis, TCR nucleotide sequences were compared against IMGT/GENE-DB human TR gene sequences so that V and J genes could be assigned. Using the TCRdist pipeline, a later analysis assigned CDR3 sequences along with most-parsimonious VDJ recombination scenarios. In a later analysis, each TCR beta chain was defined by its CDR3 amino acid sequence together with its V-gene family, and reads lacking a unique V-gene family were excluded. In a later analysis, 450 to 600 highly shared, low-generation-probability nucleotide sequences were removed to address suspected cross-contamination and a sequencing artifact. In a later analysis, a clonal expansion index was calculated for each public chain from normalized within-repertoire ranks of inferred template counts. In a later analysis, generation probabilities were computed using a VDJ recombination model fitted to out-of-frame rearrangements, and the results were checked against IGoR. In a later analysis, hypergeometric tests were used to score TCR-TCR, TCR-HLA and TCR-CMV co-occurrence, with a repertoire-size bias correction applied to TCR pairs. A later analysis estimated false discovery rates by permuting HLA or CMV assignments 20 times. In a later analysis, co-occurring TCRs were grouped using DBSCAN, and TCRdist sequence similarity was added for clustering within HLA-allele-positive subsets. Co-occurrence clustering excluded repertoires with fewer than 30,000 or more than 120,000 public chains, plus five with anomalous nucleotide sharing. TCRdb mirrors the immuneACCESS table, restricted to in-frame sequences. Some clones are absent from its copies; in checked studies, under half trace to an unresolved V gene, and the reason for the others is unknown. Clonal size and the V and J genes are those of that table, whereas D and trimming came from the DNA. In this sample the table shows some 190,000 clones, roughly 73% of which occur a single time. Around 2.2% of the sample comes from the top ten.

CDR1 and CDR2 were assigned from the germline V gene as SGHAT and FQNNGV. Taken from cysteine to phenylalanine, the CDR3 has 17 residues. This entry keeps only the CDR3 DNA: 51 bases, framed from base 1. Trimming accounts for 5 bases at V and 6 bases at J, while the number of junction bases matched to no gene is 16. The cohort consisted of approximately 690 healthy bone marrow donors. At the time of sampling, every cohort member was nominally healthy, though immune exposures that went unrecorded were likely present. The donor was CMV seropositive and was included in the group of some 290 seropositive cohort members. Each donor provided a peripheral blood sample, and peripheral blood mononuclear cells were used for TCR beta sequencing. The Qiagen DNeasy Blood Extraction Kit was used to extract genomic DNA from the blood cell samples. What the research found in general, with its limitations: In this cohort, only TCR beta chains were sequenced, and detectable features were limited by the absence of alpha or paired-chain data. A later analysis associated 16,951 TCR beta sequences with specific HLA alleles at a false discovery rate of 0.05. The study gave a list of roughly 150 TCR beta chains associated with cytomegalovirus. In a later genetic analysis, a missense DCLRE1C variant was associated with V-gene and J-gene trimming of TCR beta chains, and the association was replicated in an independent cohort. A later analysis reported that several top co-occurrence clusters appeared linked to parvovirus B19, influenza, CMV and Epstein-Barr virus. In a later analysis, most CMV-associated TCR beta chains were found to appear HLA-restricted, with HLA associations seemingly driven largely by CMV exposure. According to a later analysis, TCR association rates differed among HLA loci, with DRB1 alleles showing the most associated TCRs and HLA-C alleles showing the fewest. The classifier was reported to diagnose cytomegalovirus status with high specificity and sensitivity in both the original cohort and the validation cohort. The earlier analysis of almost 600 of the donors excluded around 17 rarely observed V segments, including chromosome 9 orphons, because counts were too low. The authors suggested that the approach could potentially be extended to other disease states and immunological phenotypes. Most TCR sequences were seen in very few donors, while some public TCRs were found in many individuals. A further reported finding was that TCR beta sequences accurately predicted the HLA-A and HLA-B alleles for most subjects in the first cohort. For the cohort, immune exposure information was limited to CMV serostatus. In vitro tests confirmed that three of the cytomegalovirus-associated TCR beta chains recognize cytomegalovirus antigens. Linkage disequilibrium might explain the correlated functional status among segregating V segments, but an unknown experimental factor could not be ruled out. Presence/absence analyses assumed roughly uniform sequencing depth across donors, an assumption that may not hold. Compared with equally common non-associated chains, HLA-associated TCR beta chains in a later analysis were more clonally expanded and had lower generation probabilities. According to a later genetic analysis, donors in an Asian-associated ancestry cluster had fewer N-insertions in productive TCRs than the approximately 690-donor mean. A cluster of highly shared sequence variants was judged likely to be a technical artifact of the sequencing pipeline. When HLA alleles, especially DR and DQ, strongly co-occurred, attributing TCR associations to individual alleles was difficult. Because HLA typing was missing for some donors at each locus, association tests included only the typed subset. Broadly in line with IMGT annotations, most TCR beta V segments showed up in productive rearrangements about 90% or about 30% of the time in an earlier analysis of several hundred of the donors. Some IMGT-functional V segments, including TRBV6-2 and TRBV6-3, could not be told apart with the 87-base-pair reads, so those segments were excluded.

This clone has a handful of counts. Its recognized antigen is unknown. No base quality information exists; no much larger clone differs at one position. Input material: PBMCs. The V gene is TRBV11-2 and the J gene is TRBJ2-3; TRBD2 matches 8 bases in the middle. The receptor was isolated from a woman in her twenties or thirties in good health and CMV-seropositive. CDR3 reads: CASSDFRGGTSIDTQYF. The sequence in DNA is TGTGCCAGCAGCGATTTCCGGGGAGGGACTAGTATTGATACGCAGTATTTT.